The 10 T cell receptor beta chains below all came from one sample that was sequenced in a study of early T cells in non-severe SARS-CoV-2 infection. TCRdb independently ran MiXCR on the 5' RACE reads; one entry per CDR3 protein. The table includes approximately 60,000 distinct CDR3 sequences, over 10% detected once. Sequencing was performed on whole blood. These receptors were collected from an adult who was a healthcare worker with PCR-confirmed SARS-CoV-2 infection or an uninfected control (not recorded which).

This clonotype was picked up a small number of times. The chain is built from TRBV4-1 and TRBJ2-1; no reliable D call. The CDR3 consists of 17 residues. Trimming pared 0 bases from V and 7 bases from J, leaving 19 bases between. Germline CDR1 is MGHRA and CDR2 is YSYEKL. CDR3 region: CASSQEISPPLGNEQFF. The CDR3, as DNA: TGCGCCAGCAGCCAAGAAATTTCGCCACCTCTGGGGAATGAGCAGTTCTTC.

The sample holds many counts of this clonotype. This chain connects TRBV29-1 to TRBJ1-2, with 8 bases aligning to TRBD1. The length of the CDR3 is 14 residues. Germline assignment: CDR1 SQVTM and CDR2 ANQGSEA. J gave up 4 bases and V 5 bases, and 9 bases lay outside the gene matches. For the CDR3, the DNA is TGCAGCGTTTACGGACAGGGCCGGGGCTATGGCTACACCTTC. Residues: CSVYGQGRGYGYTF.

This clonotype has at least ten counts. This rearrangement joins TRBV3-1 to TRBJ1-2; TRBD1 matches at 8 bases. The germline V gene has CDR1 LGHDT and CDR2 YNNKEL (reference sequence). After removal of 1 base from V and 7 bases from J, the junction contained 8 bases not matched to a gene. This CDR3 region has 15 residues. In nucleotides, the CDR3 is TGTGCCAGCAGCCAAGGTGGACAGGGAGCCGGTGGCTACACCTTC. Protein sequence: CASSQGGQGAGGYTF. The whole variable domain, filled in from reference TRBV3-1 and TRBJ1-2, reads DTAVSQTPKYLVTQMGNDKSIKCEQNLGHDTMYWYKQDSKKFLKIMFSYNNKELIINETVPNRFSPKSPDKAHLNLHINSLELGDSAVYFCASSQGGQGAGGYTFGSGTRLTVV.

This sequence joins TRBV7-9 and TRBJ1-1; TRBD1 aligns across 7 bases. The CDR3 has 13 amino acids. Unmatched junction bases numbered 6, after V lost 8 bases and J lost 3 bases. Germline V CDR1 and CDR2: SEHNR, FQNEAQ (reference sequence). The CDR3 DNA follows: TGTGCCAGCGGGCGACAGGGTTACACTGAAGCTTTCTTT. It yields the protein CASGRQGYTEAFF.

In its sample, this clonotype was seen a few times. This chain connects TRBV27 to TRBJ1-2, with 8 bases lining up with TRBD1. From germline, CDR1 is MNHEY and CDR2 SMNVEV (reference sequence). The CDR3 runs to 18 residues. Trimming removed 5 bases from V and 4 bases from J; junction bases left unmatched: 18. CDR3 amino acids: CASSQHGTGRGGFYGYTF. In DNA, the CDR3 is TGTGCCAGCAGTCAGCACGGGACAGGACGCGGGGGGTTCTATGGCTACACCTTC.

This clonotype was seen repeatedly, ten times or more. The chain is built from TRBV11-3 and TRBJ2-6; D tentatively reads TRBD1 or TRBD2 (6 bases each). The CDR3 has 18 amino acids. The germline gives CDR1 SGHNT, CDR2 YENEEA. Trimming removed 4 bases at V and 4 bases at J, with 20 bases between. The CDR3 DNA reads as TGTGCCAGCAGCTCCCCCCAATCGGGGGCGCCAGGGGCCAACGTCCTGACTTTC. Its protein is CASSSPQSGAPGANVLTF.

This clonotype was found a few times. The chain's CDR3 is CASSLNIAGGYTF. The CDR3 DNA sequence: TGTGCCAGCAGCTTAAATATTGCCGGAGGCTACACCTTC. This chain joins TRBV7-2 and TRBJ1-2; D remains unclear. Germline CDR1 and CDR2: SGHTA and FQGNSA. V lost 2 bases, J lost 8 bases, and 12 bases lay in between. The CDR3 runs to 13 residues. Full variable domain (missing parts from reference TRBV7-2 and TRBJ1-2): GAGVSQSPSNKVTEKGKDVELRCDPISGHTALYWYRQSLGQGLEFLIYFQGNSAPDKSGLPSDRFSAERTGGSVSTLTIQRTQQEDSAVYLCASSLNIAGGYTFGSGTRLTVV.

This clonotype has at least ten counts. The J gene is TRBJ2-7, the V gene TRBV9; no clear D. Looked up from germline, CDR1 is SGDLS and CDR2 is YYNGEE. Trimming removed 1 base from V and 3 bases from J, with 8 bases in between. The CDR3 has 13 residues. The CDR3: CASSVNSFYEQYF. The CDR3 DNA follows: TGTGCCAGCAGCGTAAACAGTTTCTACGAGCAGTACTTC.

This clonotype was detected many times. CDR3 sequence reads: CASTEGSIHYNEQFF. CDR3 bases: TGTGCCAGCACCGAGGGGTCCATACACTACAATGAGCAGTTCTTC. The J gene is TRBJ2-1, the V gene TRBV2; D assignment may be TRBD1 or TRBD2 (5 bases each). The CDR3 totals 15 residues. Trimming removed 7 bases from V and 3 bases from J, with 16 bases in between. The V gene's germline CDR1 is SNHLY and CDR2 FYNNEI.

This sequence joins TRBV10-1 and TRBJ2-1; D may be TRBD2 (6 bases). Germline-derived CDR1 and CDR2 are WNHNN and SYGVQD (reference sequence). The CDR3 totals 18 residues. V was shortened by 8 bases and J by 4 bases, with 27 bases between the two germline ends. The CDR3 region is CASGGANALRRIYNEQFF. CDR3 in DNA: TGCGCCAGCGGCGGGGCTAACGCCCTAAGGCGGATATACAATGAGCAGTTCTTC.